The next 32 T cell receptor beta chains were all read from a single sample in a study of T cells in Graves' hyperthyroidism and ophthalmopathy. RNA transcripts provided the source from which TCR beta CDR3 regions were amplified. The HTBI primer set was used in a first-round RT-PCR of the TCR CDR3. TCRdb re-called the multiplex PCR reads with MiXCR, one entry per CDR3 protein. The repertoire has 300,000 to 350,000 distinct CDR3 sequences, about 20% of them found once; the top ten carry roughly 49%. The specimen was blood. These receptors all come from a woman aged 50 to 65 with Graves' hyperthyroidism.

This clonotype was picked up a small number of times. CDR3 in amino acids: CASRPGAWFLQGGVTEAFF. CDR3 in DNA: TGCGCCAGCAGACCCGGAGCTTGGTTTCTTCAGGGGGGCGTCACTGAAGCTTTCTTT. This chain joins TRBV5-1 and TRBJ1-1; 7 bases map to TRBD1. The CDR3 length is 19 residues. V lost 5 bases to trimming and J lost 4 bases; unmatched junction nucleotides: 23. Germline values: CDR1 SGHRS, CDR2 YFSETQ.

This clonotype was seen only once. This chain uses TRBV20-1 with TRBJ2-3, with 10 bases that match TRBD2. This CDR3 region has 16 residues. CDR1 is DFQATT and CDR2 is SNEGSKA in the germline V gene (reference sequence). Trimming cost V 1 base and J 5 bases; bases outside gene matches: 9. The CDR3 DNA sequence: TGCAGTGCTAGAGGGGCGGCTAGCGGGGGCGGAGATACGCAGTATTTT. It yields the protein CSARGAASGGGDTQYF.

This chain uses TRBV7-8 with TRBJ1-2, with D tentatively TRBD1 (6 bases). V was trimmed by 5 bases and J by 1 base, leaving 17 bases between them. The CDR3 totals 16 residues. CDR1 is SGHVS and CDR2 is FQNEAQ in the germline V gene. CDR3 protein: CASSTPGDTRNYGYTF. The CDR3 region has the DNA TGTGCCAGCAGCACCCCCGGGGACACCCGTAACTATGGCTACACCTTC.

This clonotype was seen a few times. Germline is not matched at one junction end, which may reflect a read error. The chain uses TRBV7-7 and TRBJ1-4; weak D call: TRBD1 (5 bases). Germline V gene data show CDR1 as SSHAT and CDR2 as FNYEAQ (reference sequence). The CDR3 runs 15 residues. The CDR3 here is CASNIPTEGPEKLFF. CDR3 DNA sequence: TGTGCTAGCAACATCCCGACAGAGGGGCCTGAAAAACTGTTTTTT. The entire variable domain, with the rest obtained from reference TRBV7-7 and TRBJ1-4, is as follows: GAGVSQSPRYKVTKRGQDVTLRCDPISSHATLYWYQQALGQGPEFLTYFNYEAQPDKSGLPSDRFSAERPEGSISTLTIQRTEQRDSAMYRCASNIPTEGPEKLFFGSGTQLSVL.

This chain joins TRBV19 and TRBJ2-7; TRBD1 matches 7 bases. Germline V gene sequence: CDR1 LNHDA, CDR2 SQIVND (reference sequence). V lost 5 bases and J lost 6; bases outside the gene matches: 16. This CDR3 comprises 16 residues. The DNA for the CDR3 is TGTGCCAGTAGTGTTTCGGTCTTTGGCCAGGGGGTCGAGCAGTACTTC. Protein: CASSVSVFGQGVEQYF. Filled out from reference TRBV19 and TRBJ2-7, the complete variable domain reads DGGITQSPKYLFRKEGQNVTLSCEQNLNHDAMYWYRQDPGQGLRLIYYSQIVNDFQKGDIAEGYSVSREKKESFPLTVTSAQKNPTAFYLCASSVSVFGQGVEQYFGPGTRLTVT.

This chain connects TRBV6-5 to TRBJ2-5; D is perhaps TRBD2 (7 bases). This CDR3 contains 16 residues. V was shortened by 2 bases and J by 2 bases, with 15 bases between the two germline ends. Germline lookup yields CDR1 MNHEY and CDR2 SVGAGI. Here the CDR3 reads CASSYPRGGVQETQYF. The CDR3 DNA is TGTGCCAGCAGTTACCCCCGAGGGGGGGTTCAAGAGACCCAGTACTTC.

V usage is TRBV9 and J usage is TRBJ2-3; D not resolved. V was clipped by 3 bases and J by 4 bases, with 9 bases between them. This CDR3 comprises 13 residues. Germline CDR1 SGDLS, CDR2 YYNGEE. DNA of the CDR3: TGTGCCAGCAGCGGGTACCCCCCAGATACGCAGTATTTT. Translating gives CASSGYPPDTQYF.

This clonotype was detected many times. The chain carries TRBV12-3 or TRBV12-4 and TRBJ1-4; D gene ambiguous. This CDR3 spans 15 amino acids. Trimming took 8 bases from V and 0 from J, leaving 13 bases between them. CDR3 sequence reads: CASLRSYATNEKLFF. In nucleotides, the CDR3 is TGTGCCAGCCTAAGATCATATGCAACTAATGAAAAACTGTTTTTT.

This clonotype was detected a few times. The chain has TRBV28 and TRBJ1-2; tentatively, D is TRBD1 (6 bases). The CDR3 is 13 residues long. Looked up from germline, CDR1 is MDHEN and CDR2 is SYDVKM. Trimming took 10 bases from V and 7 from J, leaving 19 bases between them. The DNA of the CDR3 is TGTGCCACCCCCGAGCGGGGGGCGGGTGGCTACACCTTC. Translation gives CATPERGAGGYTF.

This clonotype was picked up a small number of times. V is TRBV19 and J is TRBJ1-1, with D unclear. The CDR3 is made up of 14 amino acids. Trimming shortened V by 3 bases and J by 0 bases, and 8 bases separated the two germline ends. Germline V gives CDR1 LNHDA, CDR2 SQIVND (reference sequence). The CDR3 DNA follows: TGTGCCAGTAGTATGTGGCAGCTGAACACTGAAGCTTTCTTT. This encodes CASSMWQLNTEAFF. The full variable domain, its missing parts supplied by reference TRBV19 and TRBJ1-1, is DGGITQSPKYLFRKEGQNVTLSCEQNLNHDAMYWYRQDPGQGLRLIYYSQIVNDFQKGDIAEGYSVSREKKESFPLTVTSAQKNPTAFYLCASSMWQLNTEAFFGQGTRLTVV.

This chain joins TRBV2 and TRBJ2-3, with 11 positions matching TRBD2. Germline V CDR1 and CDR2: SNHLY, FYNNEI. The CDR3 contains 16 residues. With 6 bases clipped from V and 10 bases from J, the junction kept 15 bases outside the gene matches. The chain's CDR3 is CASSERATSGARAQYF. The CDR3, as DNA: TGTGCCAGCAGCGAAAGAGCGACTAGCGGGGCCCGGGCGCAGTATTTT.

With respect to this clonotype: A much larger clonotype is one base distant, so this may be a read error. This chain links TRBV6-2 or TRBV6-3 with TRBJ2-5, with D perhaps matching TRBD2 (6 bases). The CDR3 has 14 residues. The V end lost 4 bases, the J end lost 7 bases, and 16 bases lay between the germline ends. CDR1 is MNHEY, CDR2 SVGEGT, per germline. CDR3 DNA sequence: TGTGCCAGCAGTTTGGGACTGAGCGAGGGGACCCAGTACTTC. It specifies CASSLGLSEGTQYF.

This clonotype was counted a few times. The rearrangement joins TRBV6-1 to TRBJ2-1; TRBD1 agrees at 7 bases. Germline V gives CDR1 MNHNS, CDR2 SASEGT. The V segment lost 7 bases and the J segment 6 bases; nucleotides outside the gene matches: 9. The CDR3 length is 14 residues. The CDR3, as DNA: TGTGCCAGCACCGAGGGGGCCGGAGTCAATGAGCAGTTCTTC. Translation gives CASTEGAGVNEQFF.

The gene calls are TRBV29-1 and TRBJ1-1; no definite D call. V dropped 7 bases and J dropped 4 bases, with 19 bases sitting between them. Germline V gene sequence: CDR1 SQVTM, CDR2 ANQGSEA. The CDR3 sequence is 14 residues long. In DNA, the CDR3 is TGCAGCGCGCTTCGGTGGTCTGGGATCACTGAAGCTTTCTTT. The encoded protein is CSALRWSGITEAFF.

The chain couples TRBV4-1 to TRBJ2-1; TRBD2 agrees at 10 bases. This CDR3 has 16 amino acids. After removal of 0 bases from V and 6 bases from J, the junction contained 5 bases not matched to a gene. Germline assignment: CDR1 MGHRA and CDR2 YSYEKL. The CDR3 loop is CASSQEAGGAFNEQFF. CDR3 coding DNA: TGCGCCAGCAGCCAAGAAGCGGGGGGGGCCTTCAATGAGCAGTTCTTC.

The chain uses TRBV7-3 and TRBJ2-7; tentative D call: TRBD1 (6 bases). Per germline, CDR1 SGHTA and CDR2 FQGTGA. V gave up 11 bases and J gave up 5 bases, with 19 bases separating them. The CDR3 is 13 amino acids. The CDR3 is CAARRGHGDEQYF. The CDR3 coding sequence is TGTGCCGCCCGTAGGGGACACGGCGACGAGCAGTACTTC. Full variable domain (remainder filled in from reference TRBV7-3 and TRBJ2-7): GAGVSQTPSNKVTEKGKYVELRCDPISGHTALYWYRQSLGQGPEFLIYFQGTGAADDSGLPNDRFFAVRPEGSVSTLKIQRTERGDSAVYLCAARRGHGDEQYFGPGTRLTVT.

The J gene is TRBJ2-3, the V gene TRBV11-3, with D possibly being TRBD1 or TRBD2 (5 bases each). The V gene's germline CDR1 is SGHNT and CDR2 YENEEA. The V gene lost 5 bases and the J gene lost 4 bases, with 13 bases spanning the gap. The CDR3 consists of 14 residues. In nucleotides, the CDR3 is TGTGCCAGCAGCGCCGGGACCACGCCAGATACGCAGTATTTT. As protein: CASSAGTTPDTQYF.

There are a few counts of this clonotype. The chain carries TRBV20-1 and TRBJ1-5; possibly TRBD1 for D (6 bases). This CDR3 region has 15 residues. CDR1 and CDR2 (germline): DFQATT, SNEGSKA (reference sequence). The germline V and J ends were trimmed by 6 bases and 6 bases, with 21 bases remaining between them. CDR3 DNA: TGCAGTGCCCCAGGGATGGGGGCGTTAAGTCAGCCCCAGCATTTT. It specifies CSAPGMGALSQPQHF.

This clonotype has more than one count but fewer than ten. The CDR3 DNA reads TGCAGTGCTAACCCCCTTGGGTTTTTTGAAGCTTTCTTT. It codes for CSANPLGFFEAFF. J is TRBJ1-1 and V is TRBV20-1; D not certain. The germline V gene has CDR1 DFQATT and CDR2 SNEGSKA (reference sequence). The CDR3 contains 13 residues. V shed 4 bases and J shed 7 bases, with 16 bases lying between them.

This clonotype showed up many times. The chain uses TRBV7-9 and TRBJ2-5; possible D gene TRBD2, 5 bases. Germline loops: CDR1 SEHNR, CDR2 FQNEAQ (reference sequence). The germline V and J ends were trimmed by 1 base and 5 bases, with 8 bases remaining between them. There are 13 residues in the CDR3. CDR3 amino acids: CASSLVPGETQYF. For the CDR3, the DNA is TGTGCCAGCAGCTTAGTGCCGGGGGAGACCCAGTACTTC.

Regarding this clonotype: One end of the junction fails to match germline, which may point to a read error. The V gene is TRBV11-2, the J gene TRBJ2-1; possible D gene TRBD2, 5 bases. Germline V lookup: CDR1 SGHAT, CDR2 FQNNGV. There are 16 residues in the CDR3. The CDR3 coding sequence is TGCGCCAGCAGCCAAGTCAAGCGGTACTCCTACAATGAGCAGTTCTTC. Translation gives CASSQVKRYSYNEQFF.

V is TRBV12-3 or TRBV12-4 and J is TRBJ1-1, with D unclear. Deletions cut 7 bases from V and 1 base from J, with 13 bases between. This CDR3 is 14 amino acids long. The CDR3 protein is CASTQRPENTEAFF. The CDR3 DNA reads TGTGCCAGCACCCAACGCCCAGAGAACACTGAAGCTTTCTTT.

This chain connects TRBV19 to TRBJ1-1; 8 bases agree with TRBD1. CDR3 size: 14 residues. Losses at the gene ends were 6 bases for V and 6 bases for J; bases not matched to a gene: 9. Per germline, CDR1 LNHDA and CDR2 SQIVND (reference sequence). CDR3 protein: CASRGDRGPSEAFF. The CDR3 DNA reads TGTGCCAGTAGGGGAGACAGGGGCCCTTCTGAAGCTTTCTTT.

The chain combines TRBV12-3 or TRBV12-4 with TRBJ2-1, with D perhaps matching TRBD1 or TRBD2 (5 bases each). Between the trimmed V and J ends, which lost 5 bases and 6 bases, there was a span of 17 bases. CDR3 length: 15 amino acids. CDR3 protein: CASSPGVGVINEQFF. For the CDR3, the DNA is TGTGCCAGCAGTCCCGGGGTAGGGGTGATCAATGAGCAGTTCTTC.

The rearrangement joins TRBV6-1 to TRBJ1-1; D unclear. Germline CDR1 and CDR2: MNHNS and SASEGT. The germline V and J ends were trimmed by 3 bases and 0 bases, with 14 bases remaining between them. This CDR3 has 16 amino acids. Here the CDR3 DNA reads TGTGCCAGCAGTGAGGGTCACATCTTTTTGAACACTGAAGCTTTCTTT. Its translation: CASSEGHIFLNTEAFF.

As for this clonotype: This may come from a read error, since a much larger clone is one base off. The chain carries TRBV2 and TRBJ2-1; no reliable D call. CDR3 length: 14 amino acids. The V end lost 6 bases, the J end lost 0 bases, and 9 bases lay between the germline ends. Germline loops: CDR1 SNHLY, CDR2 FYNNEI. The CDR3 spells CASSSASSYNEQFF. CDR3 bases: TGTGCCAGCAGCTCAGCTAGCTCCTACAATGAGCAGTTCTTC.

On this clonotype itself: This may come from a read error, since a much larger clone is one base off. J is TRBJ1-1 and V is TRBV7-2, with D hard to call. Germline V gene lookup returns CDR1 SGHTA and CDR2 FQGNSA. V was clipped by 4 bases and J by 1 base, with 10 bases between them. CDR3 size: 14 residues. The CDR3 bases are TGTGCCAGCAGCTCCGATGGAGGGAACACTGAAGCTTTCTTT. It translates to CASSSDGGNTEAFF.

This clonotype was counted a few times. This chain connects TRBV7-2 to TRBJ2-6; 9 bases are a match to TRBD1. V was clipped by 5 bases and J by 4 bases; unmatched bases: 12. CDR1 and CDR2 from the germline V gene are SGHTA and FQGNSA. CDR3 length: 18 residues. The CDR3 is CASSPPGQGVAGANVLTF. Here the CDR3 DNA reads TGTGCCAGCAGCCCTCCGGGACAGGGAGTTGCCGGGGCCAACGTCCTGACTTTC.

This clonotype was picked up a small number of times. This chain joins TRBV18 and TRBJ2-1; 9 positions match TRBD2. Germline CDR1 and CDR2: KGHSH and LQKENI. The junction had 4 bases not matched to a gene; V was cut back by 1 base and J by 0 bases. The CDR3 is made up of 17 amino acids. In nucleotides, the CDR3 is TGTGCCAGCTCACCACAGAAACTAGCGGGCTCCTACAATGAGCAGTTCTTC. Amino acid sequence: CASSPQKLAGSYNEQFF.

This clonotype was counted between two and nine times. J is TRBJ1-1 and V is TRBV5-6; tentative D call: TRBD1 (5 bases). V was trimmed by 5 bases and J by 3 bases, leaving 17 bases between them. From germline, CDR1 is SGHDT and CDR2 YYEEEE. The CDR3 loop spans 15 amino acids. The CDR3: CASRSLRGRDTEAFF. The CDR3 DNA is TGTGCCAGCAGGTCCCTTCGGGGGAGGGACACTGAAGCTTTCTTT.

This clonotype was detected many times. V gene TRBV3-1 combines with J gene TRBJ1-2; D ambiguous. In germline, CDR1 is LGHDT, CDR2 YNNKEL (reference sequence). The CDR3 runs 15 residues. Trimming left V 1 base short and J 1 base short, with 10 bases between. The CDR3 DNA is TGTGCCAGCAGCCAAGTATCCGGAGTTAACTATGGCTACACCTTC. Translation: CASSQVSGVNYGYTF.

This clonotype came up a few times. This chain connects TRBV9 to TRBJ2-1, with 11 positions matching TRBD2. This CDR3 contains 15 residues. J gave up 6 bases and V 3 bases, and 5 bases lay outside the gene matches. Germline loops: CDR1 SGDLS, CDR2 YYNGEE. The CDR3 is CASSASGGPSNEQFF. The CDR3 DNA follows: TGTGCCAGCAGCGCTAGCGGGGGGCCATCCAATGAGCAGTTCTTC.